This T cell receptor beta chain came from a study of blood T cell repertoires in COVID-19. About the research overall: Whether acute or convalescent, the COVID-19 samples came from the United States, Italy and Spain.

CDR1 and CDR2 from the germline V gene are MNHEY and SMNVEV (reference sequence). This CDR3 has 14 amino acids. Trimming removed 4 bases at V and 4 bases at J, with 13 bases between. Profiling relied on immunoSEQ multiplex PCR, and the TCRdb table lists in-frame clones only, not all of them. This table holds about 200,000 clones, 87% found once. This sequence was found in a man aged 60 to 69 with active or convalescent COVID-19. Sequencing was done on a sample of peripheral blood. The chain carries TRBV27 and TRBJ2-5; D may be TRBD2 (5 bases). This CDR3 reads CASSSTGWGETQYF. In DNA, the CDR3 is TGTGCCAGCAGTTCCACGGGGTGGGGAGAGACCCAGTACTTC.